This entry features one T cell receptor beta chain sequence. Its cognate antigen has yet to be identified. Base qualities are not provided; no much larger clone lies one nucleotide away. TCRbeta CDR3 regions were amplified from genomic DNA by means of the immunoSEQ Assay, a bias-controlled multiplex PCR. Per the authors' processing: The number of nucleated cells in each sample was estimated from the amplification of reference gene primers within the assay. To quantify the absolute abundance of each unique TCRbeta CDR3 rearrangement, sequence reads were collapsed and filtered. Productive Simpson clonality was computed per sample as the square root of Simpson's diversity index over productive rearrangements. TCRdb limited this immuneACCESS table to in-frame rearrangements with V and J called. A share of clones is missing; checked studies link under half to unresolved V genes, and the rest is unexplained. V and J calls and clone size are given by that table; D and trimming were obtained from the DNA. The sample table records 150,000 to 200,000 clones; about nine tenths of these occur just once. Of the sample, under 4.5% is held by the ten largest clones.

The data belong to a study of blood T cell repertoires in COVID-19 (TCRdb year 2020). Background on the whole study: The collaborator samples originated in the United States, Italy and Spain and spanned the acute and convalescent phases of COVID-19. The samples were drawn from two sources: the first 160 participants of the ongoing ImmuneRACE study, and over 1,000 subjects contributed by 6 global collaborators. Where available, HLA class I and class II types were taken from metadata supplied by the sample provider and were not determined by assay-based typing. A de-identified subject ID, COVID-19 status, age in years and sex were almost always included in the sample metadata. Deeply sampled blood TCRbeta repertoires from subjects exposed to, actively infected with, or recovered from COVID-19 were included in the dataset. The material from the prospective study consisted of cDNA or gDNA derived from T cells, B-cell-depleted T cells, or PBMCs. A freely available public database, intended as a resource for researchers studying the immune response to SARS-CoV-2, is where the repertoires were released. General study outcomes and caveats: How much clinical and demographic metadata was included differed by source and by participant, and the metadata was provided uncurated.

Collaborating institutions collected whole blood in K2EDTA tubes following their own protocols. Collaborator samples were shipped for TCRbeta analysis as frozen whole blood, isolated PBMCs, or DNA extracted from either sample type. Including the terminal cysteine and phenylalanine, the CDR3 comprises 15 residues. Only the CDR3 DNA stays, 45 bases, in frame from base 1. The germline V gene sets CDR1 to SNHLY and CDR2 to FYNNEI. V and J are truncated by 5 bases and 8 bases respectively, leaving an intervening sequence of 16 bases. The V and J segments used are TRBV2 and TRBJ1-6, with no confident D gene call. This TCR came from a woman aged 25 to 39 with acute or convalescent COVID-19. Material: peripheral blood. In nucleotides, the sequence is TGTGCCAGCAGTCTCGACGACGGACTTTATTCACCCCTCCACTTT. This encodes CASSLDDGLYSPLHF.